This T cell receptor beta chain was profiled in a study of glioma-infiltrating T cells after dendritic cell vaccination (dated by TCRdb to the mid-2010s). About the full investigation: A cohort of some 15 glioblastoma patients from Phase I and II dendritic cell vaccination trials was included, of whom 9 were newly diagnosed and 6 had recurrent disease. In glioblastoma patients vaccinated with dendritic cells, deep sequencing of TCR beta CDR3 regions served to measure the amount of tumor-infiltrating lymphocytes and to compare repertoires between tumor and blood. Survival after dendritic cell vaccination was correlated with TCR sequencing metrics such as TIL content and the overlap between tumor and blood repertoires. To make the vaccine, monocyte-derived dendritic cells were cultured for approximately 7 days with IL-4 and GM-CSF and then pulsed overnight with autologous tumor lysate. Autologous tumor lysate-pulsed dendritic cell vaccination was administered to the patients between about 2002 and 2012. Three intradermal dendritic cell vaccine injections were administered to patients at biweekly intervals in the arm below the axilla.

Results and caveats for the whole study, not just this receptor: The cohort was small and heterogeneous, and full blood and tumor sets were available for few patients, with initial-recurrent tumor pairs available for even fewer patients. Longer time to progression and overall survival after dendritic cell vaccination were predicted by higher estimated pretreatment TIL content. TCR clonality showed no direct relationship with survival, which suggests that a diverse polyclonal response may be important. The three-group TCR overlap response model was characterized as speculative, and prospective validation of the model was stated to be required.

V lost 0 bases and J lost 2 bases; the stretch between them is 9 bases long. Its CDR3 holds 14 amino acids, cysteine through phenylalanine. This entry keeps only the CDR3 DNA: 42 bases, framed from base 1. CDR1 and CDR2 are read off the germline V gene as SGHRS and YFSETQ. To be selected, patients needed enough residual fresh-frozen tumor tissue and more than two years of available survival data. An isocitrate dehydrogenase mutation was not carried by any of the glioblastoma patients, although molecular status was otherwise variable. PBMC were collected before vaccination, two weeks after the third vaccination, and at tumor progression when it occurred. The Qiagen DNeasy Blood extraction Kit was used to extract genomic DNA. The immunoSEQ assay amplified TCRB CDR3 regions from around 2.1 micrograms of genomic DNA, or from all available DNA when less than that amount was available. Multiplex PCR used 60 forward primers for TCR V beta segments and 13 reverse primers for J beta segments. Synthetic control templates were spiked into each sample at limiting dilution to estimate reads per starting template. The Illumina HiSeq System generated sequencing reads of 87 bp. The original methods were these. PCR and sequencing errors were removed by merging closely related sequences with a nearest neighbor algorithm. TCR overlap was defined as the percentage of unique tumor TCR beta sequences that were also present in the same patient's peripheral blood. The clones in this table, taken by TCRdb from immuneACCESS, are in-frame only. Not every clone is retained; where verified, under half of the shortfall comes from an unresolved V gene, and the cause of the rest is unknown. V, J and clone size derive from that table, while D and trimming were established from the DNA sequence. For this sample there are 85,000 to 95,000 clones; about nine tenths appear just once. The ten largest clonotypes hold about 15% of the sample.

This clone occurred once. Its binding antigen is unknown. The record has no base qualities; no much larger clone is one base away. The chain is made from TRBV5-1 and TRBJ2-7; the D gene assignment is ambiguous. The source is a human donor with glioblastoma. The material was blood, obtained before dendritic cell vaccination. The sequence in DNA is TGCGCCAGCAGCTTGGCCACGGTCGCCTACGAGCAGTACTTC. Its translation is CASSLATVAYEQYF.